The 27 T cell receptor beta chains in this list originate from one sample, sequenced in a study of control samples from healthy donors and cancer patients. Assay: immunoSEQ multiplex PCR; the TCRdb copy retains only in-frame clones and omits some. The sample carries 70,000 to 85,000 clones, 75% to 85% recorded once. The specimen was PBMCs. The origin of the receptors is a man aged 55 to 70 with head and neck cancer.

This clone was picked up a small number of times. The chain combines TRBV4-1 with TRBJ1-2, with D unresolved. The V end was cut by 1 base, the J end by 4 bases, with 16 bases between. Germline V CDR1 and CDR2: MGHRA, YSYEKL. This CDR3 is built from 16 residues. In DNA, the CDR3 is TGCGCCAGCAGCCAAGCTCGGATGAGACTCGTCTATGGCTACACCTTC. This codes for CASSQARMRLVYGYTF.

This chain joins TRBV12-3 or TRBV12-4 and TRBJ1-5; D unresolved. V was shortened by 3 bases and J by 9 bases, with 9 bases between the two germline ends. The CDR3 covers 12 residues. CDR3 sequence reads: CASSLVGGPQHF. CDR3 DNA sequence: TGTGCCAGCAGTTTGGTAGGCGGGCCCCAGCATTTT.

This clone has only a few counts. The J gene is TRBJ2-2, the V gene TRBV4-1; 9 bases line up with TRBD1. The CDR3 loop spans 14 amino acids. Trimming at V came to 8 bases and at J to 4 bases, leaving 5 bases not matched to a gene. Germline V lookup: CDR1 MGHRA, CDR2 YSYEKL. CDR3 DNA: TGCGCCAGCGGGACAGGGCGTGGCACCGGGGAGCTGTTTTTT. The encoded protein is CASGTGRGTGELFF.

The table lists this clone with a few counts. The rearrangement joins TRBV28 to TRBJ1-6; maybe TRBD1 (5 bases). Germline CDR1 and CDR2: MDHEN and SYDVKM. Trimming took 2 bases from V and 10 from J, leaving 12 bases between them. This CDR3 region has 14 residues. CDR3 in amino acids: CASSLAGTESPLHF. The CDR3 nucleotides are TGTGCCAGCAGTTTAGCAGGGACGGAATCACCCCTCCACTTT.

The genes are TRBV30 and TRBJ1-5, with no clear D. V shed 0 bases and J shed 3 bases, with 18 bases lying between them. Germline CDR1 reads GTSNPN; CDR2 reads SVGIG (reference sequence). This CDR3 has 17 residues. The CDR3 sequence: CAWSVREVRGINQPQHF. CDR3 DNA: TGTGCCTGGAGTGTACGCGAGGTGCGCGGGATCAATCAGCCCCAGCATTTT.

The chain is built from TRBV4-1 and TRBJ2-5; TRBD1 matches 9 bases. Germline values: CDR1 MGHRA, CDR2 YSYEKL. V lost 4 bases and J lost 2; bases outside the gene matches: 5. The CDR3 loop spans 15 amino acids. Here the CDR3 reads CASSRTGAPQETQYF. The CDR3 nucleotides read TGCGCCAGCAGCCGGACAGGGGCGCCACAAGAGACCCAGTACTTC.

The chain couples TRBV2 to TRBJ1-5; a weak D match, TRBD1 (6 bases). V was pared by 0 bases and J by 7 bases, with 13 bases between. This CDR3 is 15 amino acids long. Germline loops: CDR1 SNHLY, CDR2 FYNNEI. The CDR3 nucleotides are TGTGCCAGCAGTGAAGCGAAGTCAGGGGAACAGCCCCAGCATTTT. Its translation is CASSEAKSGEQPQHF.

The V and J genes are TRBV6-5 and TRBJ2-7, with D uncertain. CDR1 is MNHEY and CDR2 is SVGAGI in the germline V gene. The CDR3 loop spans 13 amino acids. Trimming cost V 6 bases and J 2 bases, with 11 bases left between them. The DNA for the CDR3 is TGTGCCAGCAGCAGACTGGGGACCTACGAGCAGTACTTC. It translates to CASSRLGTYEQYF.

Here the CDR3 DNA reads TGCGCCAGCAGCCAGGCGACAGGGGGAAGCAATCAGCCCCAGCATTTT. Translation gives CASSQATGGSNQPQHF. The gene calls are TRBV4-1 and TRBJ1-5; TRBD1 agrees at 9 bases. This CDR3 spans 16 amino acids. The V segment lost 3 bases and the J segment 1 base; nucleotides outside the gene matches: 4. Germline V gives CDR1 MGHRA, CDR2 YSYEKL.

This chain uses TRBV5-1 with TRBJ2-2, with 12 bases identical to TRBD2. Germline V CDR1 and CDR2: SGHRS, YFSETQ. V dropped 3 bases and J dropped 5; count of bases not matched to a gene: 5. This CDR3 is built from 16 residues. CDR3 DNA: TGCGCCAGCAGCTCCGGACTAGCGGGATATACCGGGGAGCTGTTTTTT. Translating it yields CASSSGLAGYTGELFF.

The genes are TRBV29-1 and TRBJ2-5, with 10 positions matching TRBD2. There are 16 residues in the CDR3. The V gene's germline CDR1 is SQVTM and CDR2 ANQGSEA. After removal of 4 bases from V and 3 bases from J, the junction contained 11 bases not matched to a gene. This CDR3 reads CSVAALPGLAEETQYF. The CDR3 DNA sequence: TGCAGCGTTGCGGCTTTACCTGGACTAGCGGAAGAGACCCAGTACTTC.

The chain uses TRBV14 and TRBJ2-1, with TRBD2 matching over 7 bases. Per the germline V gene, CDR1 is SGHDN and CDR2 is FVKESK. The CDR3 spans 15 residues. The V and J ends lost 4 bases and 0 bases, in that order; junction bases with no gene match: 3. CDR3: CASSPAGSSYNEQFF. CDR3 DNA sequence: TGTGCCAGCAGCCCAGCGGGGAGCTCCTACAATGAGCAGTTCTTC.

The chain is built from TRBV2 and TRBJ2-1; D is uncertain. Germline values: CDR1 SNHLY, CDR2 FYNNEI. Trimming cost V 4 bases and J 0 bases, with 7 bases left between them. CDR3 length: 14 residues. CDR3 coding DNA: TGTGCCAGCAGTGCGGAGAGCTCCTACAATGAGCAGTTCTTC. Its translation: CASSAESSYNEQFF.

This clone came up once. This chain connects TRBV6-6 to TRBJ2-7, with 10 positions matching TRBD1. CDR1 MNHNY and CDR2 SVGAGI come from the germline V gene (reference sequence). The CDR3 totals 14 residues. V lost 6 bases to trimming and J lost 4 bases; unmatched junction nucleotides: 6. The CDR3 region has the DNA TGTGCCAGCAGCCTCTCGGGACAGGGGTACGAGCAGTACTTC. The encoded protein is CASSLSGQGYEQYF.

V gene TRBV5-1 combines with J gene TRBJ2-3; D gene ambiguous. Germline V gene data show CDR1 as SGHRS and CDR2 as YFSETQ. The CDR3 length is 12 residues. V was pared by 2 bases and J by 6 bases, with 7 bases between. The CDR3, as DNA: TGCGCCAGCAGCTTACAATCCGATACGCAGTATTTT. Protein: CASSLQSDTQYF.

The chain links TRBV7-8 to TRBJ2-2, with D perhaps TRBD1 (5 bases). Trimming took off 5 bases at V and 6 bases at J, with 13 bases between the two ends. The V gene's germline CDR1 is SGHVS and CDR2 FQNEAQ. CDR3 length: 14 amino acids. The CDR3 coding sequence is TGTGCCAGCAGCCGCGCATGGGGCCCCGGGGAGCTGTTTTTT. Translating it yields CASSRAWGPGELFF.

The genes are TRBV19 and TRBJ2-7; 8 bases are a match to TRBD2. V shed 4 bases and J 3 bases; nucleotides not matched to a gene: 8. Germline-derived CDR1 and CDR2 are LNHDA and SQIVND (reference sequence). This CDR3 has 15 amino acids. The CDR3 DNA reads as TGTGCCAGTAGTACCTACGGGACTAGTGTCTACGAGCAGTACTTC. Translating it yields CASSTYGTSVYEQYF.

A single count supports this clone. The rearrangement links TRBV28 to TRBJ1-1, with D perhaps TRBD1 (5 bases). This CDR3 is 15 amino acids long. Germline V gives CDR1 MDHEN, CDR2 SYDVKM. Trimming took 5 bases from V and 3 from J, leaving 16 bases between them. The CDR3 region has the DNA TGTGCCAGCAGTACCCCCGGGGGGGACCACACTGAAGCTTTCTTT. Amino acids: CASSTPGGDHTEAFF. The full variable domain, with the rest looked up from reference TRBV28 and TRBJ1-1, is DVKVTQSSRYLVKRTGEKVFLECVQDMDHENMFWYRQDPGLGLRLIYFSYDVKMKEKGDIPEGYSVSREKKERFSLILESASTNQTSMYLCASSTPGGDHTEAFFGQGTRLTVV.

The V and J genes are TRBV10-3 and TRBJ1-2; D not certain. The germline V gene has CDR1 ENHRY and CDR2 SYGVKD. This CDR3 is built from 12 residues. Trimming pared 1 base from V and 6 bases from J, leaving 6 bases between. The CDR3 coding sequence is TGTGCCATCAGTGAGTTGGATCATGGCTACACCTTC. Translated: CAISELDHGYTF.

This clone has just a few counts. This sequence joins TRBV12-3 or TRBV12-4 and TRBJ1-1; no clear D gene. The V gene lost 5 bases and the J gene lost 6 bases, with 13 bases spanning the gap. This CDR3 region has 13 residues. As DNA, the CDR3 is TGTGCCAGCAGTACGATGGGGTACTCTGAAGCTTTCTTT. It codes for CASSTMGYSEAFF.

CDR3 amino acids: CASSSTREQFF. In nucleotides, the CDR3 is TGTGCCAGCAGTTCCACAAGGGAGCAGTTCTTC. The V and J genes are TRBV2 and TRBJ2-1; D uncertain. Germline values: CDR1 SNHLY, CDR2 FYNNEI. Between the trimmed V and J ends, which lost 5 bases and 10 bases, there was a span of 9 bases. This CDR3 has 11 amino acids.

The V call is TRBV24-1, the J call TRBJ2-1, with no clear D. Germline V CDR1 and CDR2: KGHDR, SFDVKD. This CDR3 contains 15 residues. V dropped 5 bases and J dropped 0 bases, with 10 bases sitting between them. The CDR3 nucleotides are TGTGCCACCAGTGTTGGCGGAAGCTCCTACAATGAGCAGTTCTTC. As protein: CATSVGGSSYNEQFF.

This clone came up once. CDR3 DNA: TGCAGTTGGACTAAAAGTTACGAGCAGTACTTC. This encodes CSWTKSYEQYF. This rearrangement joins TRBV20-1 to TRBJ2-7, with D perhaps matching TRBD2 (6 bases). In germline, CDR1 is DFQATT, CDR2 SNEGSKA (reference sequence). CDR3 length: 11 residues. Trimming pared 8 bases from V and 4 bases from J, leaving 12 bases between.

Worth noting for this clone: At one end the junction does not follow the germline gene, possibly because of a read error. This chain links TRBV13 with TRBJ2-1; D not certain. CDR1 is PRHDT and CDR2 is FYEKMQ in the germline V gene (reference sequence). The CDR3 sequence is 11 residues long. This CDR3 reads CASSLVREQFF. The CDR3 region has the DNA TGTGCCAGCAGTTTAGTTCGGGAGCAGTTCTTC.

This clone was picked up a small number of times. V is TRBV27 and J is TRBJ2-7; no firm D call. CDR3 length: 12 amino acids. Germline loops: CDR1 MNHEY, CDR2 SMNVEV (reference sequence). V gave up 10 bases and J gave up 12 bases, with 22 bases separating them. CDR3: CATLKAPDLRYF. CDR3 in DNA: TGTGCCACCCTCAAGGCCCCCGATCTACGGTACTTC.

The rearrangement joins TRBV5-1 to TRBJ1-2, with D possibly TRBD1 on 5 matching bases. Trimming shortened V by 0 bases and J by 4 bases, and 10 bases separated the two germline ends. This CDR3 has 14 amino acids. From germline, CDR1 is SGHRS and CDR2 YFSETQ. CDR3 amino acids: CASSLEGTAYGYTF. In DNA, the CDR3 is TGCGCCAGCAGCTTGGAAGGGACCGCCTATGGCTACACCTTC.

This chain uses TRBV28 with TRBJ1-1; possible D gene TRBD1, 5 bases. The CDR3 length is 13 residues. The germline V gene encodes CDR1 MDHEN and CDR2 SYDVKM. Trimming took off 9 bases at V and 0 bases at J, with 11 bases between the two ends. DNA of the CDR3: TGTGCCAGTTGGCGGGGGATGAACACTGAAGCTTTCTTT. It encodes CASWRGMNTEAFF.